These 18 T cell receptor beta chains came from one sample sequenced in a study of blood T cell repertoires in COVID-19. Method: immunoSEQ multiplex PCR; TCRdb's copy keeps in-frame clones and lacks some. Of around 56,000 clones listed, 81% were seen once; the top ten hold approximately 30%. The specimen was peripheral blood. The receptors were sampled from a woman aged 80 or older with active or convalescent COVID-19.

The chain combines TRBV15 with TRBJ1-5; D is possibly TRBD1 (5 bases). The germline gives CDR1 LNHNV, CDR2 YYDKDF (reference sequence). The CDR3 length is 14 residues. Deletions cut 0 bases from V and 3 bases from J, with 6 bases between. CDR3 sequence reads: CATSREGANQPQHF. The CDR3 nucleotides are TGTGCCACCAGCAGAGAAGGGGCCAATCAGCCCCAGCATTTT.

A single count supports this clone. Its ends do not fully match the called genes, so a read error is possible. Here the CDR3 reads CASSPPGENEKLFF. CDR3 sequence (DNA): TGTGCCAGCTCTCCACCGGGAGAAAATGAAAAACTGTTTTTT. The chain links TRBV18 to TRBJ1-4, with D unclear. This CDR3 contains 14 residues. Germline lookup yields CDR1 KGHSH and CDR2 LQKENI. Filled out from reference TRBV18 and TRBJ1-4, the complete variable domain reads NAGVMQNPRHLVRRRGQEARLRCSPMKGHSHVYWYRQLPEEGLKFMVYLQKENIIDESGMPKERFSAEFPKEGPSILRIQQVVRGDSAAYFCASSPPGENEKLFFGSGTQLSVL.

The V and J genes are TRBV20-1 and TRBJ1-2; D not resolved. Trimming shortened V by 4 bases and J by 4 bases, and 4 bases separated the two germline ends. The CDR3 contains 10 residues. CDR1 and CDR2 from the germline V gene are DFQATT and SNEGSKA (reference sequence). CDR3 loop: CSAKLYGYTF. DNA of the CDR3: TGCAGTGCTAAACTCTATGGCTACACCTTC.

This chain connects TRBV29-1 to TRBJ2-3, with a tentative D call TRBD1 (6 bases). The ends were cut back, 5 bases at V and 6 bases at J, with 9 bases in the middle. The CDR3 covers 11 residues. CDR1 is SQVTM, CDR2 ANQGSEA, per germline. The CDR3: CSVRQADTQYF. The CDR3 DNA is TGCAGCGTTCGACAGGCGGATACGCAGTATTTT.

CDR3 bases: TGTGCCAGCAGCGGACAGGGGTTATCACCCCTCCACTTT. Protein sequence: CASSGQGLSPLHF. V usage is TRBV6-5 and J usage is TRBJ1-6; 9 bases match TRBD1. The CDR3 totals 13 residues. J was trimmed by 10 bases and V by 6 bases; bases with no gene match: 4. Germline V gives CDR1 MNHEY, CDR2 SVGAGI.

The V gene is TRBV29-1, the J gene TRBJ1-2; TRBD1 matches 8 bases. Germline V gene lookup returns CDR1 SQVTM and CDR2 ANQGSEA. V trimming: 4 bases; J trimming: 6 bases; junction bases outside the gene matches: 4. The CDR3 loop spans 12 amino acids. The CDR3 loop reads CSVASGGNGYTF. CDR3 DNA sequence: TGCAGCGTTGCTTCAGGGGGCAATGGCTACACCTTC.

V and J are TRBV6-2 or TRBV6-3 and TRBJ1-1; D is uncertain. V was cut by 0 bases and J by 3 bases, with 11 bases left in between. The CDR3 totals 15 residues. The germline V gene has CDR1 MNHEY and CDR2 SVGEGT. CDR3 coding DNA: TGTGCCAGCAGTTACTCCCGGGGTGGGGACACTGAAGCTTTCTTT. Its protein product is CASSYSRGGDTEAFF.

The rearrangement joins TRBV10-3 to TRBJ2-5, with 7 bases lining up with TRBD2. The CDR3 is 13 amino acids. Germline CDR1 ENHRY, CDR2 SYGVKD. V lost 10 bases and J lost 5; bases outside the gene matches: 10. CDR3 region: CATGGNRRETQYF. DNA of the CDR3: TGTGCCACCGGGGGGAATAGAAGGGAGACCCAGTACTTC.

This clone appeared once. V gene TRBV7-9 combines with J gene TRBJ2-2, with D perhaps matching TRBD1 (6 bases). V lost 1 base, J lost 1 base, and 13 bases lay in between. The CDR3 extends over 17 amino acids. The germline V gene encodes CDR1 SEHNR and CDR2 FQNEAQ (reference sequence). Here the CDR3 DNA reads TGTGCCAGCAGCTTAGAAATGACAGGCGTGAACACCGGGGAGCTGTTTTTT. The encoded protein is CASSLEMTGVNTGELFF. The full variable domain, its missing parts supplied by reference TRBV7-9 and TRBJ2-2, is DTGVSQNPRHKITKRGQNVTFRCDPISEHNRLYWYRQTLGQGPEFLTYFQNEAQLEKSRLLSDRFSAERPKGSFSTLEIQRTEQGDSAMYLCASSLEMTGVNTGELFFGEGSRLTVL.

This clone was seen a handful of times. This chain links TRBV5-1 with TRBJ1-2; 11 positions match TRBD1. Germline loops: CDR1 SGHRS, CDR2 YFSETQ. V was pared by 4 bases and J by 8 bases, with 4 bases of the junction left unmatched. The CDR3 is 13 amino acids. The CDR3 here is CASSEDRGLGYTF. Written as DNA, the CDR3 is TGCGCCAGCAGCGAGGACAGGGGGCTAGGCTACACCTTC. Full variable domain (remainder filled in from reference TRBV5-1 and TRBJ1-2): KAGVTQTPRYLIKTRGQQVTLSCSPISGHRSVSWYQQTPGQGLQFLFEYFSETQRNKGNFPGRFSGRQFSNSRSEMNVSTLELGDSALYLCASSEDRGLGYTFGSGTRLTVV.

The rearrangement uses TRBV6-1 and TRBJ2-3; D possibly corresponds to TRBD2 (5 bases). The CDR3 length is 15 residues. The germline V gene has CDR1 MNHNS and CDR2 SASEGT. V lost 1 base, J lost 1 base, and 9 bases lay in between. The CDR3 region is CASSEELGGTDTQYF. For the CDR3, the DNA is TGTGCCAGCAGTGAAGAACTAGGCGGCACAGATACGCAGTATTTT.

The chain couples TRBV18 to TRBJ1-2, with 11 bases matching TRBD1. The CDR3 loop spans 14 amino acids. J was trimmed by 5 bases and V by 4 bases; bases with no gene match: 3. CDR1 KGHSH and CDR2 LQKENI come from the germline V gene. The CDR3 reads CASSQDRGRYGYTF. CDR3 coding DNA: TGTGCCAGCTCACAGGACAGGGGGCGATATGGCTACACCTTC.

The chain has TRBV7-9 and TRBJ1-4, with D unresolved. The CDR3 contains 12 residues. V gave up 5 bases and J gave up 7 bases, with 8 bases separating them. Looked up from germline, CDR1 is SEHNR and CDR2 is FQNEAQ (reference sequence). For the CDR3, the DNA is TGTGCCAGCAGCCTTCCGAGTGAAAAACTGTTTTTT. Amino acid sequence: CASSLPSEKLFF. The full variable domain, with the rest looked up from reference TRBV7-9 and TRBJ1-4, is DTGVSQNPRHKITKRGQNVTFRCDPISEHNRLYWYRQTLGQGPEFLTYFQNEAQLEKSRLLSDRFSAERPKGSFSTLEIQRTEQGDSAMYLCASSLPSEKLFFGSGTQLSVL.

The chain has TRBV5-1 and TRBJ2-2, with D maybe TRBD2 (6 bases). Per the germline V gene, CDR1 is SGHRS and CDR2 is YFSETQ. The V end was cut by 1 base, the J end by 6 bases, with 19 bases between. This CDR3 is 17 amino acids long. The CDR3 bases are TGCGCCAGCAGCTTGAATGGAGGGGATCTCAGGGCCGGGGAGCTGTTTTTT. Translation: CASSLNGGDLRAGELFF. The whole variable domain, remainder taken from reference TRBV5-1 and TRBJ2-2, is KAGVTQTPRYLIKTRGQQVTLSCSPISGHRSVSWYQQTPGQGLQFLFEYFSETQRNKGNFPGRFSGRQFSNSRSEMNVSTLELGDSALYLCASSLNGGDLRAGELFFGEGSRLTVL.

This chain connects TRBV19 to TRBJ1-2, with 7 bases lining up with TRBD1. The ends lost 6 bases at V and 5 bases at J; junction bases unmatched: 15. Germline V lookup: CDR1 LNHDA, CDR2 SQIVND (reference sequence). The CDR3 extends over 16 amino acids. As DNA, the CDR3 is TGTGCCAGTAGGGGCTTTACCGGGACAGAAACATATGGCTACACCTTC. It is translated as CASRGFTGTETYGYTF.

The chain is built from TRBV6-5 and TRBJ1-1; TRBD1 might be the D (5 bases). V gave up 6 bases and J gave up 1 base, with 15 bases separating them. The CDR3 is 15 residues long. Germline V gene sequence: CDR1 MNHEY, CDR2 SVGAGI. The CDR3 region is CASRTPAGENTEAFF. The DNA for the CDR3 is TGTGCCAGCAGAACTCCAGCGGGGGAGAACACTGAAGCTTTCTTT.

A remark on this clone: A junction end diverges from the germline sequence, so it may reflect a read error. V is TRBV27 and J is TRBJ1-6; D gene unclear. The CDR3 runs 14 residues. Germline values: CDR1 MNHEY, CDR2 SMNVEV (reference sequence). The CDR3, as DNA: TGTGCCAGCAGTTTACCCTCCTCTAATTCACCCCTCCACTTT. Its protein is CASSLPSSNSPLHF.

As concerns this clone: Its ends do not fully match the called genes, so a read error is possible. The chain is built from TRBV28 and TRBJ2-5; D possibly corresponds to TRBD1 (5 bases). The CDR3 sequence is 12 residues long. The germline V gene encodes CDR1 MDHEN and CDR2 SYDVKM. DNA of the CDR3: TGTGTCAGCAGTTTCCCCCAGGGTGGCCAGTACTTC. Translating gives CVSSFPQGGQYF.